The rows below give T cell receptor beta chains drawn from one sample of a study of blood T cell dynamics during melanoma immunotherapy. Profiling relied on immunoSEQ multiplex PCR, and the TCRdb table lists in-frame clones only, not all of them. The sample includes about 5,600 clones, roughly 84% of them seen just once. This sample comprised blood, obtained from a patient treated with checkpoint blockade. The receptors stem from a human donor with melanoma. Some clones in this sample may be carry-over from other donors' samples. CDR3s include the opening cysteine and the closing phenylalanine or tryptophan. D genes are given only for firm matches. Not all rows give a size; the values are once, few, many and, for expanded clones, a class.

>-|TRBJ1-1|TRBV5-6|14|-
TGTGCCAGCAGCTTGGGGACAGAGAACACTGAAGCTTTCTTT
CASSLGTENTEAFF
>-|TRBJ2-7|TRBV14|14|few
TGTGCCAGCAGCCAAGCGGGGTCCTTCTGGGAGCAGTACTTC
CASSQAGSFWEQYF
>-|TRBJ2-7|TRBV28|15|once
TGTGCCAGCAGTTCATTAGGGGGGAGCTCCTACGAGCAGTACTTC
CASSSLGGSSYEQYF
>-|TRBJ1-4|TRBV6-1|16|-
TGTGCCAGCAGTGAATTGGGGGCGCAGGGACGTGAAAAACTGTTTTTT
CASSELGAQGREKLFF
>-|TRBJ2-7|TRBV7-8|15|-
TGTGCCAGCAGCTTAGGCCGGACAACGAGCTACGAGCAGTACTTC
CASSLGRTTSYEQYF
>TRBD1|TRBJ2-1|TRBV5-1|15|-
TGCGCCAGCAGCTTGGAGGCAGGGGGCAGGAATGAGCAGTTCTTC
CASSLEAGGRNEQFF
>-|TRBJ2-7|TRBV11-1|11|-
TGTGCCAGCAGCCAGTACTACGAGCAGTACTTC
CASSQYYEQYF
>-|TRBJ1-2|TRBV28|11|once
TGTGCCAGCGACAGCAACTATGGCTACACCTTC
CASDSNYGYTF
>-|TRBJ2-1|TRBV9|19|-
TGTGCCAGCAGCGTTCGCTCCGGGACGGACGACCCCTCCTACAATGAGCAGTTCTTC
CASSVRSGTDDPSYNEQFF
>TRBD1|TRBJ1-5|TRBV9|15|once
TGTGCCAGCAGCACAGGGGCCAGAAGCAATCAGCCCCAGCATTTT
CASSTGARSNQPQHF
>TRBD1|TRBJ2-7|TRBV28|14|once
TGTGCCAGCACCCCCGGGACAGGGGACCTCGAGCAGTACTTC
CASTPGTGDLEQYF
>TRBD2|TRBJ2-3|TRBV28|17|-
TGTGCCAGCAGTTTCGGGACTAGCGGAACACGTGGAGATACGCAGTATTTT
CASSFGTSGTRGDTQYF
>-|TRBJ2-1|TRBV2|11|-
TGTGCCAGCAGTGAGTACAATGAGCAGTTCTTC
CASSEYNEQFF
>-|TRBJ2-7|TRBV9|12|-
TGTGCCAGCAGCGGATTGTCCTACGAGCAGTACTTC
CASSGLSYEQYF
>-|TRBJ1-1|TRBV30|14|-
TGTGCCTGGACCCTAAGAGGGGGGAGCACTGAAGCTTTCTTT
CAWTLRGGSTEAFF
>-|TRBJ1-2|TRBV7-2|15|-
TGTGCCAGCAGCTTATATCCGGGGCAGCTCTATGGCTACACCTTC
CASSLYPGQLYGYTF
>-|TRBJ1-4|TRBV27|14|-
TGTGCCAGCAGTTTAGGCAGCTCTGTGAAGAAACTGTTTTTT
CASSLGSSVKKLFF
>TRBD1|TRBJ1-1|TRBV11-2|14|-
TGTGCCAGCAGCTTAGGACAGGGGTTGACTGAAGCTTTCTTT
CASSLGQGLTEAFF
>-|TRBJ2-7|TRBV7-9|13|-
TGTGCCAGCAGCCCCAGTACAGGGAGCGAGCAGTACTTC
CASSPSTGSEQYF
>-|TRBJ2-7|TRBV1|17|-
TGCACCAGCAGCCAAGATTCCGGGACAACTAACTCCTACGAGCAGTACTTC
CTSSQDSGTTNSYEQYF
>-|TRBJ2-3|TRBV7-2|17|large
TGTGCCAGCCTTAACCCTTTCGCGCCCATTAGCAGAGATACGCAGTATTTT
CASLNPFAPISRDTQYF
>TRBD1|TRBJ1-3|TRBV11-2|15|once
TGTGCCAGCAGCGTACAGGGGGACTTAGGAAACACCATATATTTT
CASSVQGDLGNTIYF
>TRBD1|TRBJ2-1|TRBV19|15|once
TGTGCCAGTGCTATCGCGCAGGGGGTCTACAATGAGCAGTTCTTC
CASAIAQGVYNEQFF
>-|TRBJ1-3|TRBV5-5|15|-
TGTGCCAGCAGCCGTAGGGTCGTCTCTGGAAACACCATATATTTT
CASSRRVVSGNTIYF
>-|TRBJ2-3|TRBV15|16|-
TGTGCCACCAGCAGAGAGAGTGTGGTATTAATAGATACGCAGTATTTT
CATSRESVVLIDTQYF
>TRBD1|TRBJ2-3|TRBV7-2|16|-
TGTGCCAGCAGCATACCGGACAGGGCTGACACAGATACGCAGTATTTT
CASSIPDRADTDTQYF
>TRBD2|TRBJ2-3|TRBV7-3|15|few
TGTGCCAGCAGCTTCGATAGCGGGGGCACAGATACGCAGTATTTT
CASSFDSGGTDTQYF
>TRBD1|TRBJ2-7|TRBV19|14|large
TGTGCCAGTAGTGGAGGACAGGGTCCTGGCGAGCAGTACTTC
CASSGGQGPGEQYF
>-|TRBJ2-2|TRBV11-2|18|-
TGTGCCAGCAGCTTATGGGGTCTCGGGCGGAGCAACACCGGGGAGCTGTTTTTT
CASSLWGLGRSNTGELFF
>TRBD2|TRBJ2-3|TRBV2|15|-
TGTGCCAGCAGTCGACTAGCCTCTGGCACAGATACGCAGTATTTT
CASSRLASGTDTQYF
>-|TRBJ1-5|TRBV7-2|15|-
TGTGCCAGCAGCCGCACTGGGCAGGGTAATCAGCCCCAGCATTTT
CASSRTGQGNQPQHF
>-|TRBJ1-1|TRBV19|12|-
TGTGCCAGTAAGGGGGTAGGTGCTGAAGCTTTCTTT
CASKGVGAEAFF
>-|TRBJ1-5|TRBV5-6|13|hyperexpanded
TGTGCCAGCAGCTTGGCAGGGGATCAGCCCCAGCATTTT
CASSLAGDQPQHF
>-|TRBJ2-1|TRBV5-1|13|-
TGCGCCAGCAGCTTCAGGGGGGAGAATGAGCAGTTCTTC
CASSFRGENEQFF
>-|TRBJ1-1|TRBV5-1|15|-
TGCGCCAGCAGCTCTGGTGGGCAGGCGGCCACTGAAGCTTTCTTT
CASSSGGQAATEAFF
>-|TRBJ1-1|TRBV30|14|-
TGTGCCTGGAGTGTGGGGCAGGGCTCAACTGAAGCTTTCTTT
CAWSVGQGSTEAFF
>TRBD1|TRBJ1-2|TRBV11-2|15|-
TGTGCCAGCAGCTTAGCACAGGGGGGATCCTATGGCTACACCTTC
CASSLAQGGSYGYTF
>TRBD1|TRBJ2-7|TRBV7-3|14|-
TGTGCCAGCAGCGCAGGACAGGGTCCCTACGAGCAGTACTTC
CASSAGQGPYEQYF
>TRBD1|TRBJ2-6|TRBV5-1|19|-
TGCGCCAGCAGCCTAGCCGGGACAGGGGTCCTGTCTGGGGCCAACGTCCTGACTTTC
CASSLAGTGVLSGANVLTF
>TRBD2|TRBJ2-5|TRBV30|16|-
TGTGCCTGGAGTGTAGGTGGCGGGGGGGCCTACGAGACCCAGTACTTC
CAWSVGGGGAYETQYF
>TRBD2|TRBJ2-1|TRBV7-3|15|-
TGTGCCAGCAGCCTTGGGACTAGCGGGGGGCTTGAGCAGTTCTTC
CASSLGTSGGLEQFF
>TRBD1|TRBJ2-5|TRBV7-9|16|-
TGTGCCACGCGTCCCGGGACAGGGAGGGGCGAAGAGACCCAGTACTTC
CATRPGTGRGEETQYF
>-|TRBJ1-2|TRBV7-9|12|few
TGTGCCAGCAGCTTAGGTTACTATGGCTACACCTTC
CASSLGYYGYTF
>TRBD2|TRBJ2-3|TRBV5-1|16|-
TGCGCCAGCAGCTCCGGACTAGCGGGGGAGGGGGTTACGCAGTATTTT
CASSSGLAGEGVTQYF
>TRBD1|TRBJ2-7|TRBV9|14|-
TGTGCCAGCAGCGTAGGTGACAGGGTGGACGAGCAGTACTTC
CASSVGDRVDEQYF
>-|TRBJ2-7|TRBV11-3|16|-
TGTGCCAGCAGCTTAGGATCACAGGGGGGGAAGTTCGAGCAGTACTTC
CASSLGSQGGKFEQYF